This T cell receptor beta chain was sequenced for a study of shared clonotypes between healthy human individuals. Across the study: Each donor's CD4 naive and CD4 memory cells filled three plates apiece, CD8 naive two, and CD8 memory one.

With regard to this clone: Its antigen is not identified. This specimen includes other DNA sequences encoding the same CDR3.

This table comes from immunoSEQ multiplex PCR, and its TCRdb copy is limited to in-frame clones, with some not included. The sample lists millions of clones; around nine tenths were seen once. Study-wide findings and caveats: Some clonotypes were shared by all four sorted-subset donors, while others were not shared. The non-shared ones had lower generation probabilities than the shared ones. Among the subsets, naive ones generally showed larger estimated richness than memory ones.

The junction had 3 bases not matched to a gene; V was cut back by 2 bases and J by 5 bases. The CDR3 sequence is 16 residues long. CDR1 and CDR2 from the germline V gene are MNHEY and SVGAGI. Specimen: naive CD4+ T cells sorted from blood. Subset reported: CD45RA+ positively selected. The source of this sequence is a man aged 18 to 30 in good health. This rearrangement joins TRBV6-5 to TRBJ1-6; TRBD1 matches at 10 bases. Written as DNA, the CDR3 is TGTGCCAGCAGTTACGCAGGGACAGGGGATAATTCACCCCTCCACTTT. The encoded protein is CASSYAGTGDNSPLHF.